The rows below give T cell receptor beta chains drawn from one sample of a study of shared T cell receptors in the human thymus. Some clones are missing from TCRdb's copy, which holds only in-frame ones; the method was immunoSEQ multiplex PCR. This table has 500,000 to 550,000 clones, about 84% appearing once. This sample also appeared in a second study, on human thymus T cells.

Sequencing was performed on thymocytes. These receptors were obtained from a boy younger than two with a congenital heart defect. Each CDR3 is given with its conserved first and last residue. Each record gives: J gene, V gene, clone size, D gene, CDR3 DNA, CDR3 protein. A D gene is named only where the DNA matches it firmly. Rows give clone size only sometimes, using once, few, many, or a class for an expanded clone.

j_call: TRBJ2-7; v_call: TRBV6-5; clone_size: .; d_call: .; cdr3_nt: TGTGCCAGCAGTCGCTTAAGAGACATTTCCTACGAGCAGTACTTC; cdr3_aa: CASSRLRDISYEQYF
j_call: TRBJ2-1; v_call: TRBV5-1; clone_size: .; d_call: .; cdr3_nt: TGCGCCAGCAGCTTGGCTCGCGCTAGAGTATATAATGAGCAGTTCTTC; cdr3_aa: CASSLARARVYNEQFF
j_call: TRBJ1-2; v_call: TRBV2; clone_size: .; d_call: .; cdr3_nt: TGTGCCAGCAGTGGGGGAGAAGAGGTCTATGGCTACACCTTC; cdr3_aa: CASSGGEEVYGYTF
j_call: TRBJ2-5; v_call: TRBV5-4; clone_size: .; d_call: TRBD2; cdr3_nt: TGTGCCAGCAGCAGGGGGACTAGCGGGATAAGGTACCAAGAGACCCAGTACTTC; cdr3_aa: CASSRGTSGIRYQETQYF
j_call: TRBJ2-3; v_call: TRBV28; clone_size: .; d_call: .; cdr3_nt: TGTGCCAGCATACGGACAGTCAGGGCGGATACGCAGTATTTT; cdr3_aa: CASIRTVRADTQYF
j_call: TRBJ2-3; v_call: TRBV28; clone_size: .; d_call: .; cdr3_nt: TGTGCCAGCAGTTTAGGAGGCCTGAAGGATACGCAGTATTTT; cdr3_aa: CASSLGGLKDTQYF
j_call: TRBJ2-1; v_call: TRBV28; clone_size: .; d_call: TRBD2; cdr3_nt: TGTGCCAGCAGTTTATCGCGGGAGTTCTACAATGAGCAGTTCTTC; cdr3_aa: CASSLSREFYNEQFF
j_call: TRBJ1-5; v_call: TRBV6-6; clone_size: .; d_call: TRBD1; cdr3_nt: TGTGCCAGCAGTCTACCGACAGGGCCGAATAATCAGACCCAGCATTTT; cdr3_aa: CASSLPTGPNNQTQHF
j_call: TRBJ1-4; v_call: TRBV29-1; clone_size: .; d_call: TRBD1; cdr3_nt: TGCAGCGTTGGGGTAGGGGAGGACAGGGGTAATGAAAAACTGTTTTTT; cdr3_aa: CSVGVGEDRGNEKLFF
j_call: TRBJ1-2; v_call: TRBV25-1; clone_size: .; d_call: .; cdr3_nt: TGTGCCAGCAGTGAGTCAAGACAAACAACCTATGGCTACACCTTC; cdr3_aa: CASSESRQTTYGYTF
j_call: TRBJ2-1; v_call: TRBV27; clone_size: .; d_call: TRBD1; cdr3_nt: TGTGCCAGCAGTAAACCAAACCGGGACAGGAGCTACAATGAGCAGTTCTTC; cdr3_aa: CASSKPNRDRSYNEQFF
j_call: TRBJ1-2; v_call: TRBV10-3; clone_size: .; d_call: TRBD1; cdr3_nt: TGTGCCATCAGAGGCGAACAGGGGGCTCACTATGGCTACACCTTC; cdr3_aa: CAIRGEQGAHYGYTF
j_call: TRBJ2-1; v_call: TRBV19; clone_size: .; d_call: TRBD2; cdr3_nt: TGTGCCAGTCAGCGGGACTACAATGAGCAGTTCTTC; cdr3_aa: CASQRDYNEQFF
j_call: TRBJ2-2; v_call: TRBV27; clone_size: .; d_call: TRBD1; cdr3_nt: TGTGCCAGCAGTATCAACAGGGGAACCGGGGAGCTGTTTTTT; cdr3_aa: CASSINRGTGELFF
j_call: TRBJ2-7; v_call: TRBV28; clone_size: .; d_call: TRBD1; cdr3_nt: TGTGCCAGCAGTCGGGACAGGGGATTTTACGAGCAGTACTTC; cdr3_aa: CASSRDRGFYEQYF
j_call: TRBJ2-2; v_call: TRBV25-1; clone_size: few; d_call: .; cdr3_nt: TGTGCCAGCAGTGAATGGTCGGCAGGGTGGACCGGGGAGCTGTTTTTT; cdr3_aa: CASSEWSAGWTGELFF
j_call: TRBJ2-3; v_call: TRBV7-8; clone_size: .; d_call: .; cdr3_nt: TGTGCCAGCAGCTCTCGCACAGATACGCAGTATTTT; cdr3_aa: CASSSRTDTQYF
j_call: TRBJ2-2; v_call: TRBV9; clone_size: .; d_call: .; cdr3_nt: TGTGCCAGCAGCGACAGGTTCATCTCCGGGGAGCTGTTTTTT; cdr3_aa: CASSDRFISGELFF
j_call: TRBJ2-2; v_call: TRBV10-1; clone_size: few; d_call: TRBD1; cdr3_nt: TGCGCCAGCATGGGACAGACGAACACCGGGGAGCTGTTTTTT; cdr3_aa: CASMGQTNTGELFF
j_call: TRBJ2-5; v_call: TRBV7-7; clone_size: .; d_call: TRBD1; cdr3_nt: TGTGCTAGCAGCTTGATCCAGGGACAGCAAGAGACCCAGTACTTC; cdr3_aa: CASSLIQGQQETQYF
j_call: TRBJ2-7; v_call: TRBV19; clone_size: .; d_call: .; cdr3_nt: TGTGCCAGTATCCCCCACCACAGGTTCTCCTACGAGCAGTACTTC; cdr3_aa: CASIPHHRFSYEQYF
j_call: TRBJ1-3; v_call: TRBV14; clone_size: .; d_call: .; cdr3_nt: TGTGCCAGCAGCCAATGGGACTTAGAGGGAAACACCATATATTTT; cdr3_aa: CASSQWDLEGNTIYF
j_call: TRBJ2-3; v_call: TRBV29-1; clone_size: .; d_call: TRBD2; cdr3_nt: TGCAGCCTGACTAGCGGGAGGGAGGAAGATACGCAGTATTTT; cdr3_aa: CSLTSGREEDTQYF
j_call: TRBJ2-7; v_call: TRBV7-9; clone_size: .; d_call: .; cdr3_nt: TGTGCCAGCAGCCCCCACCGGGACACTCAGCACTACGAGCAGTACTTC; cdr3_aa: CASSPHRDTQHYEQYF
j_call: TRBJ1-4; v_call: TRBV27; clone_size: .; d_call: TRBD1; cdr3_nt: TGTGCCAGCCAGGACAGGGGAGGAACTAATGAAAAACTGTTTTTT; cdr3_aa: CASQDRGGTNEKLFF
j_call: TRBJ2-3; v_call: TRBV10-1; clone_size: .; d_call: .; cdr3_nt: TGCGCCAGCAGTGAAACGGTAGCGGATAACACAGATACGCAGTATTTT; cdr3_aa: CASSETVADNTDTQYF
j_call: TRBJ2-7; v_call: TRBV13; clone_size: .; d_call: TRBD2; cdr3_nt: TGTGCCAGCAGCTTAGTGGCGGGAGGGCCTCACGAGCAGTACTTC; cdr3_aa: CASSLVAGGPHEQYF
j_call: TRBJ2-7; v_call: TRBV5-1; clone_size: few; d_call: TRBD2; cdr3_nt: TGCGCCAGCAGCCCTAGCGGAACCTACGAGCAGTACTTC; cdr3_aa: CASSPSGTYEQYF
j_call: TRBJ2-7; v_call: TRBV6-5; clone_size: .; d_call: TRBD1; cdr3_nt: TGTGCCAGCAGTCCGACAGGGAACGAGCAGTACTTC; cdr3_aa: CASSPTGNEQYF
j_call: TRBJ2-7; v_call: TRBV14; clone_size: once; d_call: TRBD2; cdr3_nt: TGTGCCAGCAGCTCCAGAAGCGGGAGGGCCTGCGAGCAGTACTTC; cdr3_aa: CASSSRSGRACEQYF
j_call: TRBJ1-3; v_call: TRBV4-3; clone_size: .; d_call: .; cdr3_nt: TGCGCCAGCAGCCTCGGGTCTCTCTCTGGAAACACCATATATTTT; cdr3_aa: CASSLGSLSGNTIYF
j_call: TRBJ2-7; v_call: TRBV7-9; clone_size: .; d_call: TRBD1; cdr3_nt: TGTGCCAGCAGCTTACAACAGGGGGCCTACGAGCAGTACTTC; cdr3_aa: CASSLQQGAYEQYF
j_call: TRBJ1-1; v_call: TRBV4-1; clone_size: .; d_call: .; cdr3_nt: TGCGCCAGCAGCCCGACAGGGAACACTGAAGCTTTCTTT; cdr3_aa: CASSPTGNTEAFF
j_call: TRBJ2-7; v_call: TRBV9; clone_size: .; d_call: TRBD1; cdr3_nt: TGTGCCAGCAGCGTAGGGGGACAGGGGCCCGTCGAGCAGTACTTC; cdr3_aa: CASSVGGQGPVEQYF
j_call: TRBJ1-2; v_call: TRBV13; clone_size: .; d_call: TRBD1; cdr3_nt: TGTGCCAGCAGCGCCCGTCCGGGACAGGGACATAACTATGGCTACACCTTC; cdr3_aa: CASSARPGQGHNYGYTF
j_call: TRBJ2-1; v_call: TRBV29-1; clone_size: .; d_call: TRBD2; cdr3_nt: TGCAGCGTTGAAGACTGCTGGACAGGAGAACCGGGACTAGCGGGCCACTACAATGAGCAGTTCTTC; cdr3_aa: CSVEDCWTGEPGLAGHYNEQFF
j_call: TRBJ2-3; v_call: TRBV7-8; clone_size: .; d_call: .; cdr3_nt: TGTGCCAGCAGCTTATCCCGCTCGGGAGCAGGAGCAGATACGCAGTATTTT; cdr3_aa: CASSLSRSGAGADTQYF
j_call: TRBJ2-7; v_call: TRBV14; clone_size: .; d_call: .; cdr3_nt: TGTGCCAGCAGCCCTGGGGACTTATCCTACGAGCAGTACTTC; cdr3_aa: CASSPGDLSYEQYF